This T cell receptor (beta chain) was documented in a study of beta chain features in type 1 diabetes. Per germline, CDR1 SGHNT and CDR2 YYREEE (reference sequence). The CDR3 extends over 12 amino acids. In its sample, this clone was seen a few times. Germline and junction disagree at one end, which may indicate a read error. Reverse transcription of all isolated RNA meant that expressed TCRB transcripts were sequenced. Using immunoSEQ multiplex PCR, the repertoire was profiled, and TCRdb retains in-frame clones only, with some absent. Of hundreds of thousands of clones listed, 15% to 18% are singletons.

The TCR originated in a man between 18 and 35 years old in good health. This chain uses TRBV5-4 with TRBJ1-2; D gene unclear. The specimen sequenced was naive CD4+ T cells from blood. CDR3 amino acids: CASSHGMAGYTF. The CDR3 DNA follows: TGCGCCAGCAGCCACGGCATGGCTGGCTACACCTTC.